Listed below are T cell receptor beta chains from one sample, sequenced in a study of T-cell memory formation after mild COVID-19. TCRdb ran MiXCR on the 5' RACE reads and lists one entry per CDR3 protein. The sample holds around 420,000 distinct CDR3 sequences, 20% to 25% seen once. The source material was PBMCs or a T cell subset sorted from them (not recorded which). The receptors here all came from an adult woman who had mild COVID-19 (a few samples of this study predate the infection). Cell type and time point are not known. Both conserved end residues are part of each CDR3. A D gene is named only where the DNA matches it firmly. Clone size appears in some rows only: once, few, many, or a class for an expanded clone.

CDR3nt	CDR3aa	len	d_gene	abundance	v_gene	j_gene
TGCGCCAGCAGCCACTCCTTAAGCGGGTCTCACACAGATACGCAGTATTTT	CASSHSLSGSHTDTQYF	17	NA	many	TRBV4-1	TRBJ2-3
TGTGCCAGCAGCTTGATTGGCGGGGCCTACGAGCAGTACTTC	CASSLIGGAYEQYF	14	NA	few	TRBV5-5	TRBJ2-7
TGTGCCAGCAGTTACGCTCCGACAGTAGGCACAGATACGCAGTATTTT	CASSYAPTVGTDTQYF	16	NA	NA	TRBV6-5	TRBJ2-3
TGCGCCAGCAGCTTGGCCCCCAGGGAGGACACTGAAGCTTTCTTT	CASSLAPREDTEAFF	15	NA	NA	TRBV5-1	TRBJ1-1
TGCAGTGCTAGGGGACAGGGGGGGGTTCAGCCCCAGCATTTT	CSARGQGGVQPQHF	14	TRBD1	few	TRBV20-1	TRBJ1-5
TGTGCCAGCAGCTCACATGGGACTAGCGGGATATACAATGAGCAGTTCTTC	CASSSHGTSGIYNEQFF	17	TRBD2	few	TRBV7-3	TRBJ2-1
TGTGCCAGCAGCTTGGATGGGACTAGCAGCTCCTACGAGCAGTACTTC	CASSLDGTSSSYEQYF	16	TRBD2	NA	TRBV7-2	TRBJ2-7
TGTGCCAGCAGCTGGACTAGCGGGAGCGGTAATGAGCAGTTCTTC	CASSWTSGSGNEQFF	15	TRBD2	few	TRBV11-3	TRBJ2-1
TGCAGCGTTGACAGGGGGCACTCTAACTATGGCTACACCTTC	CSVDRGHSNYGYTF	14	TRBD1	few	TRBV29-1	TRBJ1-2
TGTGCCAGCAGCTTAAAACACCCGTCCACTGAAGCTTTCTTT	CASSLKHPSTEAFF	14	NA	NA	TRBV7-9	TRBJ1-1
TGTGCCACCAGTGGGGACTCATTCGAGGATACGCAGTATTTT	CATSGDSFEDTQYF	14	NA	NA	TRBV24-1	TRBJ2-3
TGTGCCAGCAGCCTCAGGGCTAGCGGGAGCTCAGATACGCAGTATTTT	CASSLRASGSSDTQYF	16	TRBD2	NA	TRBV11-2	TRBJ2-3
TGTGCCAGCAGCACGGGGACAGGGGCCTACTCCTACAATGAGCAGTTCTTC	CASSTGTGAYSYNEQFF	17	TRBD1	NA	TRBV11-3	TRBJ2-1
TGTGCCACCAGCAGAGTCGCGGAGTCCTACGAGCAGTACTTC	CATSRVAESYEQYF	14	NA	NA	TRBV15	TRBJ2-7
TGTGCCACCGCAGGGCTTGAAGCTTTCTTT	CATAGLEAFF	10	NA	NA	TRBV6-2/TRBV6-3	TRBJ1-1
TGTGCCAGCAGCCAAGAGGAACTAGCGTCTCGGATAGGGGAGCTGTTTTTT	CASSQEELASRIGELFF	17	TRBD2	NA	TRBV4-2	TRBJ2-2
TGTGCCAGCAGCCTCATTAGGAGGGATGAGCAGTTCTTC	CASSLIRRDEQFF	13	NA	NA	TRBV3-1	TRBJ2-1
TGTGCCAGCAGCGGGGAGAACACCGGGGAGCTGTTTTTT	CASSGENTGELFF	13	NA	NA	TRBV9	TRBJ2-2
TGTGCCAGCAGCCATCGGGGGGACCACACCGGGGAGCTGTTTTTT	CASSHRGDHTGELFF	15	TRBD2	few	TRBV12-3/TRBV12-4	TRBJ2-2
TGTGCCAGCAGTGACCTAAGGACAGGTTCTTCCTCTGGGGCCAACGTCCTGACTTTC	CASSDLRTGSSSGANVLTF	19	TRBD1	few	TRBV6-1	TRBJ2-6
TGTGCCAGCAGCGTAGAATGGCTAGCCGTCACCGGGGAGCTGTTTTTT	CASSVEWLAVTGELFF	16	NA	few	TRBV9	TRBJ2-2
TGTGCCAGCAGTTTAAAAACTAGCGGGAGACCCAATGAGCAGTTCTTC	CASSLKTSGRPNEQFF	16	TRBD2	many	TRBV12-3/TRBV12-4	TRBJ2-1
TGCAGCGTCTCCGACATTCTAATAGGGACCACAGATACGCAGTATTTT	CSVSDILIGTTDTQYF	16	NA	NA	TRBV29-1	TRBJ2-3
TGTGCCAGCAGTGAAGCAAGGGTGAGCACAGATACGCAGTATTTT	CASSEARVSTDTQYF	15	NA	few	TRBV6-1	TRBJ2-3
TGTGCCAGCAGCTTAGGCAGGATCACAGATACGCAGTATTTT	CASSLGRITDTQYF	14	NA	many	TRBV7-2	TRBJ2-3
TGTGCCAGCAGCGTAGTAGGGGGAGGGATCTACAATGAGCAGTTCTTC	CASSVVGGGIYNEQFF	16	NA	NA	TRBV9	TRBJ2-1
TGCAGCGTTGAAGGACAGTCTCAAAGAAACACCATATATTTT	CSVEGQSQRNTIYF	14	NA	few	TRBV29-1	TRBJ1-3
TGTGCCAGCAGCTCCCCAGGTTCCAAAAACATTCAGTACTTC	CASSSPGSKNIQYF	14	NA	NA	TRBV7-2	TRBJ2-4
TGCGCCAGCAGCTCCCTGGACAGGGAACAAGAGACCCAGTACTTC	CASSSLDREQETQYF	15	TRBD1	few	TRBV5-1	TRBJ2-5
TGTGCCAGCACCCTCAGCGCGAGGGGACAGGGGTCTTTGTCTGGCTACACCTTC	CASTLSARGQGSLSGYTF	18	TRBD1	NA	TRBV7-2	TRBJ1-2
TGTGCCAGCAGCTTAGACAGGGACCAGCCCCAGCATTTT	CASSLDRDQPQHF	13	NA	few	TRBV7-9	TRBJ1-5
TGCAGCGTCATATGGACTAGCGGCTCCTACGAGCAGTACTTC	CSVIWTSGSYEQYF	14	TRBD2	NA	TRBV29-1	TRBJ2-7
TGTGCCAGCAGCTTGTGGGGGACAGTTCCTGGAAACACCATATATTTT	CASSLWGTVPGNTIYF	16	TRBD1	NA	TRBV5-6	TRBJ1-3
TGTGCCAGCAGCGTGACTAGCTCGACCTACAATGAGCAGTTCTTC	CASSVTSSTYNEQFF	15	TRBD2	NA	TRBV9	TRBJ2-1
TGTGCCAGCAGTTTCGGGCTTCTTGGGGGGAGGAACACTGAAGCTTTCTTT	CASSFGLLGGRNTEAFF	17	NA	NA	TRBV12-3/TRBV12-4	TRBJ1-1
TGTGCCATCAGTCCAGGGGTTGGCACTGAAGCTTTCTTT	CAISPGVGTEAFF	13	NA	NA	TRBV10-3	TRBJ1-1
TGTGCCAGCAGCGAAGCCGGGACAGGGGGCCGTAGCAATCAGCCCCAGCATTTT	CASSEAGTGGRSNQPQHF	18	TRBD1	few	TRBV7-6	TRBJ1-5
TGTGCCAGCAGAAGGAATTTTGAGACAGGGCTCACTGAAGCTTTCTTT	CASRRNFETGLTEAFF	16	TRBD1	NA	TRBV27	TRBJ1-1
TGTGCCACCAGTGACAAACTAGCGGGAGGCTACGAGCAGTACTTC	CATSDKLAGGYEQYF	15	TRBD2	few	TRBV24-1	TRBJ2-7
TGTGCCAGCAGCCCACCGGACAAAACCTACGAGCAGTACTTC	CASSPPDKTYEQYF	14	NA	few	TRBV5-6	TRBJ2-7
TGCAGTGCGTACACAGCGACTAGTCCCTACGAGCAGTACTTC	CSAYTATSPYEQYF	14	NA	NA	TRBV20-1	TRBJ2-7
TGCAGTGCTAGACACAGGGGGAGAGAGACCCAGTACTTC	CSARHRGRETQYF	13	TRBD1	NA	TRBV20-1	TRBJ2-5
TGTGCCAGCAGCCGTGTGGGCAATGGCAATCAGCCCCAGCATTTT	CASSRVGNGNQPQHF	15	NA	NA	TRBV7-8	TRBJ1-5
TGTGCCAGCAGCCCTCTTCGACAGGGCCTTAACACTGAAGCTTTCTTT	CASSPLRQGLNTEAFF	16	TRBD1	many	TRBV5-5	TRBJ1-1
TGTGCCACCAGGCCCGGACTATTCCTAGGCAATGAGCAGTTCTTC	CATRPGLFLGNEQFF	15	NA	NA	TRBV24-1	TRBJ2-1
TGTGCCACCAGCAGAGGGGACAGACCCACCGGGGAGCTGTTTTTT	CATSRGDRPTGELFF	15	TRBD1	few	TRBV15	TRBJ2-2
TGTGCCATCTCAAGGACAGGGGACATAAACACTGAAGCTTTCTTT	CAISRTGDINTEAFF	15	TRBD1	NA	TRBV10-3	TRBJ1-1
TGCGCCAGCCTGGACACCTTGAACACTGAAGCTTTCTTT	CASLDTLNTEAFF	13	NA	NA	TRBV5-1	TRBJ1-1
TGTGCCAGCAGGAGCGGGGGGTCCCAAGAGACCCAGTACTTC	CASRSGGSQETQYF	14	TRBD2	NA	TRBV27	TRBJ2-5
TGCAGCGTTAGCTACGCACAGGGGGCTGAAGCTTTCTTT	CSVSYAQGAEAFF	13	TRBD1	NA	TRBV29-1	TRBJ1-1
TGCAGTGCTAGAGACTCCGACAGGGGGGGGTACAATGAGCAGTTCTTC	CSARDSDRGGYNEQFF	16	TRBD1	NA	TRBV20-1	TRBJ2-1
TGCAGCGTCGGACAGGGGCACAATGAGCAGTTCTTC	CSVGQGHNEQFF	12	TRBD1	few	TRBV29-1	TRBJ2-1
TGTGCCAGCTCACCACTTGGAGGCCATGAAGCTTTCTTT	CASSPLGGHEAFF	13	NA	few	TRBV18	TRBJ1-1
TGTGCCAGCAGCCAAGTCTATCGAGCGGGAGCGGTGGATGAGCAGTTCTTC	CASSQVYRAGAVDEQFF	17	TRBD2	few	TRBV3-1	TRBJ2-1
TGTGCCAGCAGTTACGGAGCGGGAGGGCCCGATGAGCAGTTCTTC	CASSYGAGGPDEQFF	15	TRBD2	NA	TRBV6-5	TRBJ2-1
TGTGCCATCAGGCAATCTAGTTTGTCCTACAATGAGCAGTTCTTC	CAIRQSSLSYNEQFF	15	NA	NA	TRBV10-3	TRBJ2-1
TGTGCCAGCAGCTTAGGCTCTGGAAACACCATATATTTT	CASSLGSGNTIYF	13	NA	NA	TRBV7-8	TRBJ1-3